The clone carrying this T cell receptor beta chain was seen only a few times. Its antigen is not known. Some clones are missing from TCRdb's copy, which holds only in-frame ones; the method was immunoSEQ multiplex PCR. The sample contains around 76,000 clones, roughly nine tenths of which appear only once. This sample was included in a study of OX40 agonist ivuxolimab in advanced cancers. General study findings and limits: CD8+ T cells were the subset that, on average, had more expanded clones than CD4+.

The V end lost 1 base, the J end lost 0 bases, and 3 bases lay between the germline ends. Germline CDR1 is MGHRA and CDR2 is YSYEKL. This CDR3 is 14 amino acids long. The chain recombines TRBV4-1 with TRBJ1-4; D is ambiguous. The material sequenced was CD4+ or CD8+ T cells sorted from blood, taken in a trial of the OX40 agonist ivuxolimab. The clonotype originates from an adult with an advanced solid tumor such as melanoma, head and neck, liver or kidney cancer. The CDR3 here is CASSQGPTNEKLFF. The CDR3 DNA reads TGCGCCAGCAGCCAAGGGCCAACTAATGAAAAACTGTTTTTT.